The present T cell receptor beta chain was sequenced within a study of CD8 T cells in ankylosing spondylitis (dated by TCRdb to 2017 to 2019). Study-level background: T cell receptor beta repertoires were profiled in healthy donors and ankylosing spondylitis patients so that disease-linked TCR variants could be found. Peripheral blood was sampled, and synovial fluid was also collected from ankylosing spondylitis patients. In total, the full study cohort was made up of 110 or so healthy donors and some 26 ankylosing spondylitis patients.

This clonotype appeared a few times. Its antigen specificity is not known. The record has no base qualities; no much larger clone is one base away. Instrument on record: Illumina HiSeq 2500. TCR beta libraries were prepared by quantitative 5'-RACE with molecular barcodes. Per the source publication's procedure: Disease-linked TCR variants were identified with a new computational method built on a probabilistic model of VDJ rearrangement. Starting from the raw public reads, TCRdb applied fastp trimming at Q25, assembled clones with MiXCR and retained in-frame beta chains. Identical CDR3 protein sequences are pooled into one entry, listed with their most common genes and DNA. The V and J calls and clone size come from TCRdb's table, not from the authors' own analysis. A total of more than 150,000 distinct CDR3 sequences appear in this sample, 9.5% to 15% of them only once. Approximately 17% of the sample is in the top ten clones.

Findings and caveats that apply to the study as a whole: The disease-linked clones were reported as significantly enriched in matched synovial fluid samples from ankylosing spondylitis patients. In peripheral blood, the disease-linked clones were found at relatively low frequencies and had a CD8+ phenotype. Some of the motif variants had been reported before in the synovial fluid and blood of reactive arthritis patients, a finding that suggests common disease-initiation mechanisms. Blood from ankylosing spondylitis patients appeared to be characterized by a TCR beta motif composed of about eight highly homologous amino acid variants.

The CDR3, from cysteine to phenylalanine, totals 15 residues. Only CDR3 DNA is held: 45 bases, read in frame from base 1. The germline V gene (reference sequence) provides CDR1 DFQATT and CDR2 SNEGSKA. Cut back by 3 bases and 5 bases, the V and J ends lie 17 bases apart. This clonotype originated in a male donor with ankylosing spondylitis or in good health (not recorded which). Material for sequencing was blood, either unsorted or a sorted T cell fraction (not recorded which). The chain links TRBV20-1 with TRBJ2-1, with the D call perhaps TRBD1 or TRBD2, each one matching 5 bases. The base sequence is TGCAGTGCTAGGGCCCGGGACCGAGGGGACAATGAGCAGTTCTTC. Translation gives CSARARDRGDNEQFF.